These 3 T cell receptor beta chains were sequenced from one sample in a study of immune cell composition in non-small cell lung cancer. Clones were sequenced by immunoSEQ multiplex PCR, and TCRdb holds only the in-frame ones, with some missing. Of 4,500 or so clones listed, approximately 80% were seen once; the top ten hold about 15%. Material: lung tumor tissue. These receptors came from a human donor with non-small cell lung cancer.

The CDR3 DNA sequence: TGTGCCAGCAACAGGGGCGCTTACTCCTACAATGAGCAGTTCTTC. This sequence encodes CASNRGAYSYNEQFF. The chain combines TRBV6-1 with TRBJ2-1; 7 bases are a match to TRBD1. The CDR3 is 15 amino acids. Germline CDR1 and CDR2: MNHNS and SASEGT. V lost 7 bases and J lost 0; bases outside the gene matches: 6.

This CDR3 is CASSPGQSRGYTF. Here the CDR3 DNA reads TGTGCCAGCAGCCCGGGACAGTCGAGGGGCTACACCTTC. The V call is TRBV6-5, the J call TRBJ1-2, with 7 bases identical to TRBD1. The CDR3 length is 13 residues. V was clipped by 6 bases and J by 8 bases; unmatched bases: 9. Germline V gene lookup returns CDR1 MNHEY and CDR2 SVGAGI.

The rearrangement joins TRBV2 to TRBJ1-3; D is perhaps TRBD1 (6 bases). The germline V gene encodes CDR1 SNHLY and CDR2 FYNNEI. The CDR3 covers 13 residues. The ends were cut back, 5 bases at V and 7 bases at J, with 12 bases in the middle. CDR3 protein: CASSSTQGNTIYF. The CDR3 nucleotides read TGTGCCAGCAGTTCGACCCAGGGGAACACCATATATTTT.